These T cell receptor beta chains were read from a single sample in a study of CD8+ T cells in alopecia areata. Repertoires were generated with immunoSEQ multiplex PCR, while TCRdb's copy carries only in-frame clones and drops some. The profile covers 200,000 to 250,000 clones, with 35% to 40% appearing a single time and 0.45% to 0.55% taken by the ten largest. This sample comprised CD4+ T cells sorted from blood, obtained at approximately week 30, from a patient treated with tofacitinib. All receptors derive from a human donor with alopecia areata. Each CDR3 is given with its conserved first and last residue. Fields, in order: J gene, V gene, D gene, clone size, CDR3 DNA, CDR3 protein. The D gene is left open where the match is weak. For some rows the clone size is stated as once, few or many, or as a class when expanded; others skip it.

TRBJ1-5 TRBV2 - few TGTGCCAGCAGACGCGGGGAGGATCAGCCCCAGCATTTT CASRRGEDQPQHF
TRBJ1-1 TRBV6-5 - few TGTGCCAGCAGGGTCCCGGGCCAGAACACTGAAGCTTTCTTT CASRVPGQNTEAFF
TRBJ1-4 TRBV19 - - TGTGCCAGTCAAGGACCTTGGCGTGAAAAACTGTTTTTT CASQGPWREKLFF
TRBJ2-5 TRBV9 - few TGTGCCAGCAGCGTAGGTTTAGGGGGTCCTGAGACCCAGTACTTC CASSVGLGGPETQYF
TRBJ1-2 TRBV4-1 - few TGCGCCAGCAGCCAGATGCCCGGGACAAACTATGGCTACACCTTC CASSQMPGTNYGYTF
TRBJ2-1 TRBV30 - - TGTGCCTACTCCCCACTCAGCTCCTACAATGAGCAGTTCTTC CAYSPLSSYNEQFF
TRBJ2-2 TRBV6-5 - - TGTGCCAGCAGTTACACAGCGAACACCGGGGAGCTGTTTTTT CASSYTANTGELFF
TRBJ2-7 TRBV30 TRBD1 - TGTGCCTGGAGCAGGACAGGGGGCGAGCAGTACTTC CAWSRTGGEQYF
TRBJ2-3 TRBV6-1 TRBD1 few TGTGCCAGCAGTGGGAAAGGTCAGGGGGTTAGCACAGATACGCAGTATTTT CASSGKGQGVSTDTQYF
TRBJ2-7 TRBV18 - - TGTGCCAGCTCACCACAGGGACGGACCCCTGGCCACGAGCAGTACTTC CASSPQGRTPGHEQYF